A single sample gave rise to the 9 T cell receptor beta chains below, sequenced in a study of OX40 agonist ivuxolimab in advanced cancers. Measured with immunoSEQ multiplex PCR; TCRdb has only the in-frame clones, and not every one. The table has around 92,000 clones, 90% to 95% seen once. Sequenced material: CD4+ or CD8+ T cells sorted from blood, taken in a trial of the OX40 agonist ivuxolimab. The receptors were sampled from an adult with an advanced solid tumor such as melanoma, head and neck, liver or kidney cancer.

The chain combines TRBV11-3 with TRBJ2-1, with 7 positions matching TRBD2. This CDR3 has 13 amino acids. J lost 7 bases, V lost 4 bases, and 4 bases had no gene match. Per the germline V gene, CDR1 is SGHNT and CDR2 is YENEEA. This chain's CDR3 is CASSSLARNEQFF. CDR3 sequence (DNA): TGTGCCAGCAGCTCACTAGCGCGGAATGAGCAGTTCTTC. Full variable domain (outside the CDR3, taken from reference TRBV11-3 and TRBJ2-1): EAGVVQSPRYKIIEKKQPVAFWCNPISGHNTLYWYLQNLGQGPELLIRYENEEAVDDSQLPKDRFSAERLKGVDSTLKIQPAELGDSAVYLCASSSLARNEQFFGPGTRLTVL.

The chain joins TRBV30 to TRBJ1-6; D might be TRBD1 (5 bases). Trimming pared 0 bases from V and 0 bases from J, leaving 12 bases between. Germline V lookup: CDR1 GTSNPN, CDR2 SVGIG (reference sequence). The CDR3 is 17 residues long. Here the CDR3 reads CAWSVVEGSSYNSPLHF. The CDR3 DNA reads TGTGCCTGGAGTGTAGTAGAGGGGAGCTCCTATAATTCACCCCTCCACTTT.

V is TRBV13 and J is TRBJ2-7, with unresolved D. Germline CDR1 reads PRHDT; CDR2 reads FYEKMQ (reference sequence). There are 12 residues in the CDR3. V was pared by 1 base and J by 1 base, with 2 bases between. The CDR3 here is CASSLVSYEQYF. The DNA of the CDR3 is TGTGCCAGCAGCTTAGTATCCTACGAGCAGTACTTC.

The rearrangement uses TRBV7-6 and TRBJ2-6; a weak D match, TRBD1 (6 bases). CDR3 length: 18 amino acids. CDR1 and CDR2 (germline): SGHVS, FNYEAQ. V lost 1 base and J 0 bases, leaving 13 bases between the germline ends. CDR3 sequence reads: CASSLDLRGSSGANVLTF. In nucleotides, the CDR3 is TGTGCCAGCAGCTTAGATCTGAGGGGGAGCTCTGGGGCCAACGTCCTGACTTTC. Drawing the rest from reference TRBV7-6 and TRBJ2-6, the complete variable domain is GAGVSQSPRYKVTKRGQDVALRCDPISGHVSLYWYRQALGQGPEFLTYFNYEAQQDKSGLPNDRFSAERPEGSISTLTIQRTEQRDSAMYRCASSLDLRGSSGANVLTFGAGSRLTVL.

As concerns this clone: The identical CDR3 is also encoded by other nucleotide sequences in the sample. CDR3 bases: TGCGCCAGCAGCTTGGTTACAGATACGCAGTATTTT. Protein product: CASSLVTDTQYF. The genes are TRBV5-1 and TRBJ2-3; D gene ambiguous. The V gene's germline CDR1 is SGHRS and CDR2 YFSETQ. V dropped 0 bases and J dropped 3 bases, with 2 bases sitting between them. This CDR3 is 12 amino acids long.

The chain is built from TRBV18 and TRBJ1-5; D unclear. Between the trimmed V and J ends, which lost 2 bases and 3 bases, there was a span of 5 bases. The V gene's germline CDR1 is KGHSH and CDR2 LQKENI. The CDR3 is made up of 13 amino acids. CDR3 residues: CASSPELNQPQHF. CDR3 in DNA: TGTGCCAGCTCACCAGAACTCAATCAGCCCCAGCATTTT. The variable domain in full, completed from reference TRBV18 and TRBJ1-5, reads NAGVMQNPRHLVRRRGQEARLRCSPMKGHSHVYWYRQLPEEGLKFMVYLQKENIIDESGMPKERFSAEFPKEGPSILRIQQVVRGDSAAYFCASSPELNQPQHFGDGTRLSIL.

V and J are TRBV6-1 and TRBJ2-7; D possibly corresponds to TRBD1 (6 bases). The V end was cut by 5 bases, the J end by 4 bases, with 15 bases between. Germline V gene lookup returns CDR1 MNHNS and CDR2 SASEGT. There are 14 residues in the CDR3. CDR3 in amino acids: CASSRSGAEYEQYV. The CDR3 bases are TGTGCCAGCAGTAGATCAGGGGCTGAATACGAGCAGTACGTC.

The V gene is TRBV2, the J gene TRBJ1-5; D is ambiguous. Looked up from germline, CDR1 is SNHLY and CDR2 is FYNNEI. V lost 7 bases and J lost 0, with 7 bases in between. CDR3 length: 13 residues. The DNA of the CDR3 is TGTGCCAGCAAGGGAGATAGCAATCAGCCCCAGCATTTT. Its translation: CASKGDSNQPQHF.

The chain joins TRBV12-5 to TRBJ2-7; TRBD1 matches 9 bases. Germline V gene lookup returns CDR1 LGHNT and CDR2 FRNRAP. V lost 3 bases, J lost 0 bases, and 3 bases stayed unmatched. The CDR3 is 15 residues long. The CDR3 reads CASGLGQGFSYEQYV. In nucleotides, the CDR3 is TGTGCTAGTGGTTTAGGACAGGGGTTCTCCTACGAGCAGTACGTC.